The clone carrying this T cell receptor (beta chain) was seen only a few times. The antigen is not known. V shed 4 bases, J shed 9 bases, and the junction held 5 bases outside the gene matches. CDR1 MDHEN and CDR2 SYDVKM come from the germline V gene. CDR3 length: 15 residues. Every isolated RNA sample was fully reverse transcribed, so sequencing captured expressed TCRB transcripts. Libraries were prepared by immunoSEQ multiplex PCR; TCRdb keeps only in-frame clonotypes and omits some of them. The data hold about 400,000 clones, with 10% to 15% observed a single time. This entry comes from a study of beta chain features in type 1 diabetes. Study-wide context: Patient and healthy donor groups were alike in age, gender and cell yields.

General observations from the study: In these data, an HLA type influence on TCRB rearrangement remained unresolved. There was a possibility that cDNA sequencing over-represented cells with high TCR expression.

The clonotype comes from a man younger than 35 in good health. The specimen sequenced was naive CD4+ T cells from blood. The J gene is TRBJ2-1, the V gene TRBV28, with 14 bases matching TRBD2. The CDR3 DNA follows: TGTGCCAGCAGTTCGACTAGCGGGAGGGTCAGTGAGCAGTTCTTC. Translation gives CASSSTSGRVSEQFF.